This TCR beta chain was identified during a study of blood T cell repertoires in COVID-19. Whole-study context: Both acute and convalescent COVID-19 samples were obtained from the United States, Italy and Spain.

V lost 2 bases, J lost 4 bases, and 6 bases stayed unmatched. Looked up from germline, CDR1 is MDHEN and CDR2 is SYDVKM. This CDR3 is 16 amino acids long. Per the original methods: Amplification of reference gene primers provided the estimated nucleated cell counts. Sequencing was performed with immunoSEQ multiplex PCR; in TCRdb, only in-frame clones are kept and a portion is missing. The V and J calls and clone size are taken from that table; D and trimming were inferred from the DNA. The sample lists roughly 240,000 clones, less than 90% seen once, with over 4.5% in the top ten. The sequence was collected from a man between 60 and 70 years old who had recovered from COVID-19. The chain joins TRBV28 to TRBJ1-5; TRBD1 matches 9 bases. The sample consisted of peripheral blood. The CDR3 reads CASSLPRQGGNQPQHF. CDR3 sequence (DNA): TGTGCCAGCAGTTTACCGAGACAGGGGGGGAATCAGCCCCAGCATTTT.